This is a list of T cell receptor beta chains from one sample in a study of CD8 T cells in ankylosing spondylitis. TCRdb used MiXCR to reprocess the 5' RACE reads, holding one entry per CDR3 protein. The sample records about 160,000 distinct CDR3 sequences, approximately 20% being singletons. The sample comprised blood, either unsorted or a sorted T cell fraction (not recorded which). The source of these receptors is a male donor with ankylosing spondylitis or in good health (not recorded which). Each CDR3 is given with its conserved first and last residue. The order of the fields is clone size, V gene, D gene, J gene, CDR3 DNA, CDR3 protein. The D gene is left open where the match is weak. For some rows the clone size is stated as once, few or many, or as a class when expanded; others skip it.

clone_size: few
v_call: TRBV10-2
d_call: .
j_call: TRBJ2-2
cdr3_nt: TGCGCCACCAAGGACCCGACCGGGGAGCTGTTTTTT
cdr3_aa: CATKDPTGELFF

clone_size: .
v_call: TRBV29-1
d_call: TRBD2
j_call: TRBJ2-1
cdr3_nt: TGCAGCGTAACTACCGTCGGGACTAGCTACAATGAGCAGTTCTTC
cdr3_aa: CSVTTVGTSYNEQFF

clone_size: many
v_call: TRBV5-1
d_call: .
j_call: TRBJ1-4
cdr3_nt: TGCGCCAGCAGCTTGAGTCAGGAGAATGAAAAACTGTTTTTT
cdr3_aa: CASSLSQENEKLFF

clone_size: many
v_call: TRBV25-1
d_call: TRBD1
j_call: TRBJ2-7
cdr3_nt: TGTGCCAGCAGTGGAGGGACAGAGTACTACGAGCAGTACTTC
cdr3_aa: CASSGGTEYYEQYF

clone_size: many
v_call: TRBV5-1
d_call: .
j_call: TRBJ2-1
cdr3_nt: TGCGCCAGCAGTTTGAGTGGCAGGAGCTCCTACAATGAGCAGTTCTTC
cdr3_aa: CASSLSGRSSYNEQFF

clone_size: .
v_call: TRBV28
d_call: TRBD1
j_call: TRBJ2-1
cdr3_nt: TGTGCCAGCAGTCCACAGGGGGCTGGCTACAATGAGCAGTTCTTC
cdr3_aa: CASSPQGAGYNEQFF

clone_size: .
v_call: TRBV5-1
d_call: .
j_call: TRBJ1-1
cdr3_nt: TGCGCCAGCAGCTTGCTCGACACAAACACTGAAGCTTTCTTT
cdr3_aa: CASSLLDTNTEAFF

clone_size: .
v_call: TRBV5-1
d_call: .
j_call: TRBJ2-6
cdr3_nt: TGCGCCAGCAGTGGACAAACATCCGTCTCTGGGGCCAACGTCCTGACTTTC
cdr3_aa: CASSGQTSVSGANVLTF

clone_size: few
v_call: TRBV5-1
d_call: .
j_call: TRBJ1-6
cdr3_nt: TGCGCCAGCAGCCCCGGACTGAATAATTCACCCCTCCACTTT
cdr3_aa: CASSPGLNNSPLHF

clone_size: many
v_call: TRBV7-2
d_call: TRBD2
j_call: TRBJ2-7
cdr3_nt: TGTGCCAGCAGCTCAGTAGCGGGAGGGCCCCTCGAGCAGTACTTC
cdr3_aa: CASSSVAGGPLEQYF

clone_size: many
v_call: TRBV5-1
d_call: TRBD2
j_call: TRBJ2-1
cdr3_nt: TGCGCCAGCAGCTTGTTGGCGGGAGCGTCCTACAATGAGCAGTTCTTC
cdr3_aa: CASSLLAGASYNEQFF

clone_size: many
v_call: TRBV5-1
d_call: .
j_call: TRBJ1-1
cdr3_nt: TGCGCCAGCAGCACCGGAATAGGGTATAGCACTGAAGCTTTCTTT
cdr3_aa: CASSTGIGYSTEAFF

clone_size: few
v_call: TRBV5-1
d_call: TRBD2
j_call: TRBJ2-1
cdr3_nt: TGCGCCAGCAGCTTTCCTAGCGGGAGGGCCAATGAGCAGTTCTTC
cdr3_aa: CASSFPSGRANEQFF

clone_size: .
v_call: TRBV5-1
d_call: .
j_call: TRBJ2-1
cdr3_nt: TGCGCCAGCAGCTTGGCAGGGACGCTGAACAATGAGCAGTTCTTC
cdr3_aa: CASSLAGTLNNEQFF

clone_size: .
v_call: TRBV11-2
d_call: .
j_call: TRBJ2-2
cdr3_nt: TGTGCCAGCAGCCCACGGATCGCAGGGAGCGGGGAGCTGTTTTTT
cdr3_aa: CASSPRIAGSGELFF

clone_size: few
v_call: TRBV28
d_call: TRBD1
j_call: TRBJ2-7
cdr3_nt: TGTGCCAGCAGTACTCGGACAGGGGCCTACGAGCAGTACTTC
cdr3_aa: CASSTRTGAYEQYF

clone_size: many
v_call: TRBV5-1
d_call: TRBD2
j_call: TRBJ2-3
cdr3_nt: TGCGCCAGCAGCTTGGTGGCGGGAGATATTACAGATACGCAGTATTTT
cdr3_aa: CASSLVAGDITDTQYF

clone_size: .
v_call: TRBV5-1
d_call: .
j_call: TRBJ1-2
cdr3_nt: TGCGCCAGCAGCTTGTTCTCCTATGGCTACACCTTC
cdr3_aa: CASSLFSYGYTF

clone_size: .
v_call: TRBV20-1
d_call: .
j_call: TRBJ1-1
cdr3_nt: TGCAGTGCTGGCAGTCTAATGAACACTGAAGCTTTCTTT
cdr3_aa: CSAGSLMNTEAFF

clone_size: .
v_call: TRBV30
d_call: .
j_call: TRBJ2-7
cdr3_nt: TGTGCCTGGCGTGGAGGGTCCTACGAGCAGTACTTC
cdr3_aa: CAWRGGSYEQYF

clone_size: few
v_call: TRBV2
d_call: .
j_call: TRBJ2-3
cdr3_nt: TGTGCCAGCAGTGCGTCAGATACGCAGTATTTT
cdr3_aa: CASSASDTQYF

clone_size: many
v_call: TRBV23-1
d_call: TRBD2
j_call: TRBJ2-2
cdr3_nt: TGCGCCAGCAGTCAGAAACCCACTCCTTCCGGACTAGCGGGAGGAGAGGGCGGGGAGCTGTTTTTT
cdr3_aa: CASSQKPTPSGLAGGEGGELFF

clone_size: few
v_call: TRBV10-3
d_call: .
j_call: TRBJ2-2
cdr3_nt: TGTGCCATCAGTGATGTGAGAATGAACACCGGGGAGCTGTTTTTT
cdr3_aa: CAISDVRMNTGELFF

clone_size: few
v_call: TRBV7-9
d_call: .
j_call: TRBJ1-5
cdr3_nt: TGTGCCAGCAGCTTAGAAGGACAGCCCCAGCATTTT
cdr3_aa: CASSLEGQPQHF

clone_size: many
v_call: TRBV20-1
d_call: .
j_call: TRBJ2-1
cdr3_nt: TGCAGTGCTAGAGCGCCGACAATAGCCTACAATGAGCAGTTCTTC
cdr3_aa: CSARAPTIAYNEQFF

clone_size: many
v_call: TRBV28
d_call: .
j_call: TRBJ1-1
cdr3_nt: TGTGCCAGCAGTCCGTCCGACCGGTTGAACACTGAAGCTTTCTTT
cdr3_aa: CASSPSDRLNTEAFF

clone_size: few
v_call: TRBV19
d_call: .
j_call: TRBJ2-3
cdr3_nt: TGTGCCAGTAGTATAGCCTCCGGGACAATCACAGATACGCAGTATTTT
cdr3_aa: CASSIASGTITDTQYF

clone_size: once
v_call: TRBV20-1
d_call: TRBD2
j_call: TRBJ2-5
cdr3_nt: TGCAGTGCCCAAGGACTAGCGGGGCCTCGGGAGACCCAGTACTTC
cdr3_aa: CSAQGLAGPRETQYF

clone_size: many
v_call: TRBV20-1
d_call: TRBD2
j_call: TRBJ2-1
cdr3_nt: TGCAGTGCCGAAAGCGGGAGAACTGAGCAGTTCTTC
cdr3_aa: CSAESGRTEQFF

clone_size: .
v_call: TRBV5-1
d_call: TRBD2
j_call: TRBJ2-3
cdr3_nt: TGCGCCAGTTCCATCCCTAGCGGGAGGGGCAGGGATACGCAGTATTTT
cdr3_aa: CASSIPSGRGRDTQYF

clone_size: few
v_call: TRBV24-1
d_call: TRBD2
j_call: TRBJ2-3
cdr3_nt: TGTGCCACCAGTGATTTAAGAAGGCTAGCGGGAGTTCTGACAGATACGCAGTATTTT
cdr3_aa: CATSDLRRLAGVLTDTQYF

clone_size: .
v_call: TRBV5-1
d_call: TRBD2
j_call: TRBJ2-2
cdr3_nt: TGCGCCTGCAGACTAGCGGAGGTGAACACCGGGGAGCTGTTTTTT
cdr3_aa: CACRLAEVNTGELFF

clone_size: .
v_call: TRBV14
d_call: .
j_call: TRBJ1-2
cdr3_nt: TGTGCCAGCAGCCAAGACCTCGGGACTATGAGGTGGGGCTACACCTTC
cdr3_aa: CASSQDLGTMRWGYTF

clone_size: few
v_call: TRBV28
d_call: .
j_call: TRBJ2-5
cdr3_nt: TGTGCCAGCCGCGCCGGGGGTCCAGAAGAGACCCAGTACTTC
cdr3_aa: CASRAGGPEETQYF

clone_size: many
v_call: TRBV5-1
d_call: .
j_call: TRBJ2-2
cdr3_nt: TGCGCCAGCAGCAAAAATCAGGGGTCTCGCACCGGGGAGCTGTTTTTT
cdr3_aa: CASSKNQGSRTGELFF

clone_size: many
v_call: TRBV5-1
d_call: .
j_call: TRBJ1-1
cdr3_nt: TGCGCCAGCAGCTTGCAGGGGCAGGGCACTGAAGCTTTCTTT
cdr3_aa: CASSLQGQGTEAFF

clone_size: many
v_call: TRBV6-5
d_call: .
j_call: TRBJ1-5
cdr3_nt: TGTGCCAGCAGTTACTCGGGGGGCTATCAGCCCCAGCATTTT
cdr3_aa: CASSYSGGYQPQHF

clone_size: many
v_call: TRBV20-1
d_call: .
j_call: TRBJ2-1
cdr3_nt: TGCAGTGCTAGTAACAGTCTCACCGCGTACAATGAGCAGTTCTTC
cdr3_aa: CSASNSLTAYNEQFF

clone_size: many
v_call: TRBV7-7
d_call: .
j_call: TRBJ2-1
cdr3_nt: TGTGCCAGCAGCCAGGGGCCCTACAATGAGCAGTTCTTC
cdr3_aa: CASSQGPYNEQFF

clone_size: many
v_call: TRBV4-1
d_call: .
j_call: TRBJ2-1
cdr3_nt: TGCGCCAGCGGGCCGATCTCCTACAATGAGCAGTTCTTC
cdr3_aa: CASGPISYNEQFF

clone_size: few
v_call: TRBV11-2
d_call: .
j_call: TRBJ2-2
cdr3_nt: TGTGCCAGCAGTGAGGCCCTAAGGGGGGCCGGGGAGCTGTTTTTT
cdr3_aa: CASSEALRGAGELFF

clone_size: .
v_call: TRBV7-2
d_call: TRBD1
j_call: TRBJ1-2
cdr3_nt: TGTGCCAGCAGCATCAATCGGGACAGCAACTATGGCTACACCTTC
cdr3_aa: CASSINRDSNYGYTF

clone_size: many
v_call: TRBV28
d_call: .
j_call: TRBJ2-3
cdr3_nt: TGTGCCAGCAGTTTACCTAGCGCACACACAGATACGCAGTATTTT
cdr3_aa: CASSLPSAHTDTQYF

clone_size: many
v_call: TRBV6-1
d_call: .
j_call: TRBJ2-5
cdr3_nt: TGTGCCAGCGAGCTGTACCAAGAGACCCAGTACTTC
cdr3_aa: CASELYQETQYF

clone_size: .
v_call: TRBV27
d_call: .
j_call: TRBJ1-5
cdr3_nt: TGTGCCAGCAGGGCGGGTTTCAATCAGCCCCAGCATTTT
cdr3_aa: CASRAGFNQPQHF

clone_size: many
v_call: TRBV5-1
d_call: .
j_call: TRBJ1-1
cdr3_nt: TGCGCCAGCAGCTCCCACCAGGGAGGAAACACTGAAGCTTTCTTT
cdr3_aa: CASSSHQGGNTEAFF

clone_size: .
v_call: TRBV5-1
d_call: TRBD2
j_call: TRBJ2-7
cdr3_nt: TGCGCCAGCAGCGGGACTAGCGGGAACTACGAGCAGTACTTC
cdr3_aa: CASSGTSGNYEQYF

clone_size: many
v_call: TRBV3-1
d_call: .
j_call: TRBJ1-4
cdr3_nt: TGTGCCAGCAGCGCGGTTTATAGAGGACGGCATAATGAAAAACTGTTTTTT
cdr3_aa: CASSAVYRGRHNEKLFF

clone_size: many
v_call: TRBV5-6
d_call: .
j_call: TRBJ2-2
cdr3_nt: TGTGCCAGCAGCTTGGACATGCCCGGGGAGCTGTTTTTT
cdr3_aa: CASSLDMPGELFF

clone_size: many
v_call: TRBV4-1
d_call: TRBD1
j_call: TRBJ2-7
cdr3_nt: TGCGCCAGCAGCCTTAGGACAGGGACCCACGAGCAGTACTTC
cdr3_aa: CASSLRTGTHEQYF

clone_size: many
v_call: TRBV4-2
d_call: .
j_call: TRBJ1-5
cdr3_nt: TGTGCCAGCAGCCAAGAATACGGTTTCGTGGTTCAGCCCCAGCATTTT
cdr3_aa: CASSQEYGFVVQPQHF

clone_size: .
v_call: TRBV11-2
d_call: .
j_call: TRBJ2-7
cdr3_nt: TGTGCCAGCAGCTTTGCGCGAGCCTACGAGCAGTACTTC
cdr3_aa: CASSFARAYEQYF

clone_size: .
v_call: TRBV3-1
d_call: .
j_call: TRBJ2-3
cdr3_nt: TGTGCCAGCAGCCGAGTGGGCTTTTGGTATTTT
cdr3_aa: CASSRVGFWYF

clone_size: few
v_call: TRBV4-2
d_call: TRBD2
j_call: TRBJ2-7
cdr3_nt: TGTGCCAGCAGCCAAGATAGCAGCGGGATGATATCCTACGAGCAGTACTTC
cdr3_aa: CASSQDSSGMISYEQYF

clone_size: .
v_call: TRBV5-1
d_call: .
j_call: TRBJ1-1
cdr3_nt: TGCGCCAGCAGCTTAGGACCCGGGGACACTGAAGCTTTCTTT
cdr3_aa: CASSLGPGDTEAFF

clone_size: few
v_call: TRBV10-3
d_call: TRBD2
j_call: TRBJ2-1
cdr3_nt: TGTGCCATCAGTGATGGAGCGGGGCTAAGGCAGTTCTTC
cdr3_aa: CAISDGAGLRQFF

clone_size: many
v_call: TRBV20-1
d_call: .
j_call: TRBJ1-4
cdr3_nt: TGCAGTGCGGCCCAACAGGGATACGCAACTAATGAAAAACTGTTTTTT
cdr3_aa: CSAAQQGYATNEKLFF

clone_size: many
v_call: TRBV28
d_call: .
j_call: TRBJ1-6
cdr3_nt: TGTGCCAGCACCCCCGGTGGAGGGGCTTTGAATTCACCCCTCCACTTT
cdr3_aa: CASTPGGGALNSPLHF

clone_size: many
v_call: TRBV28
d_call: TRBD2
j_call: TRBJ2-1
cdr3_nt: TGTGCCAGCAGTATCCCTAGCGGGAGTATTAGGGGTGAGCAGTTCTTC
cdr3_aa: CASSIPSGSIRGEQFF